What follows is one T cell receptor (beta chain) and its context. CDR1 MDHEN and CDR2 SYDVKM come from the germline V gene. This CDR3 comprises 12 residues. V was trimmed by 7 bases and J by 8 bases, leaving 14 bases between them. Assay: immunoSEQ multiplex PCR; the TCRdb copy retains only in-frame clones and omits some. The sample includes a few million clones, 85% to 95% of them seen just once. This entry is derived from a study of shared clonotypes between healthy human individuals. This clonotype was obtained from a man aged 18 to 35 in good health. Some clones in this sample may be carry-over from other donors' samples. The rearrangement joins TRBV28 to TRBJ1-1, with D hard to call. Sequencing was carried out using naive CD4+ T cells from PBMCs. Regarding subset: CD45RA+ positively selected. This CDR3 is CASTPPGREAFF. The CDR3 coding sequence is TGTGCCAGCACCCCACCGGGCAGAGAAGCTTTCTTT.